This is a list of T cell receptor beta chains from one sample in a study of blood T cells in healthy people across ages. TCRdb re-called the 5' RACE reads through MiXCR, storing one row per CDR3 protein. This table holds more than 650,000 distinct CDR3 sequences, about 26% found once. These data also featured in a second study, about T cells of mothers and their children.

The specimen sequenced was blood. Receptors originate from a boy younger than 18 in good health. Both conserved end residues are part of each CDR3. The D gene is left open where the match is weak. The listing skips clone size in some rows; elsewhere it reads once, few, many or a size class.

j_gene | v_gene | abundance | d_gene | CDR3nt | CDR3aa
TRBJ2-2 | TRBV6-5 | few | TRBD1 | TGTGCCAGCAGTTACTCGACAAGGACAGGGAAAACCGGGGAGCTGTTTTTT | CASSYSTRTGKTGELFF
TRBJ2-7 | TRBV7-9 | few | . | TGTGCCAGCAGCTTAATTTCTGGTGAGCAGTACTTC | CASSLISGEQYF
TRBJ2-1 | TRBV12-3/TRBV12-4 | few | . | TGTGCCAGCAGAAACGACAGGAGCTCCTACAATGAGCAGTTCTTC | CASRNDRSSYNEQFF
TRBJ2-2 | TRBV6-6 | . | TRBD2 | TGTGCCAGCACCCCTTTTAGCGGGGCCGGGGAGCTGTTTTTT | CASTPFSGAGELFF
TRBJ2-5 | TRBV29-1 | . | TRBD2 | TGCAGCGTTCTGGATAGCGGGGGGCCAGGAGAGCAGTACTTC | CSVLDSGGPGEQYF
TRBJ2-1 | TRBV3-1 | . | TRBD2 | TGTGCCAGCAGTGGTAGCGGGAGGAACAATGAGCAGTTCTTC | CASSGSGRNNEQFF
TRBJ1-3 | TRBV28 | few | . | TGTGCCAGCAGCCCGACGCGCTCTGGAAACACCATATATTTT | CASSPTRSGNTIYF
TRBJ2-7 | TRBV5-1 | . | . | TGCGCCAGCAGCTTTTGGTCACGGGACATTACCTACGAGCAGTACTTC | CASSFWSRDITYEQYF
TRBJ2-6 | TRBV2 | . | . | TGTGCCAGCAGAACAACTAGGTCGGGGGCCAACGTCCTGACTTTC | CASRTTRSGANVLTF
TRBJ1-5 | TRBV28 | few | . | TGTGCCAGCAGTTTGGGGGACCAGGGTTCCAATCAGCCCCAGCATTTT | CASSLGDQGSNQPQHF
TRBJ2-1 | TRBV5-5 | . | . | TGTGCCAGCAGCTTGCGGCAGAACAATGAGCAGTTCTTC | CASSLRQNNEQFF
TRBJ2-2 | TRBV5-1 | few | . | TGCGCCAGCAGCTTGGACAGGATCGCCGGGGAGCTGTTTTTT | CASSLDRIAGELFF
TRBJ2-1 | TRBV5-1 | . | TRBD2 | TGCGCCAGCAGCTGGACGGGGGGCTCCTACAATGAGCAGTTCTTC | CASSWTGGSYNEQFF
TRBJ2-3 | TRBV5-1 | . | TRBD2 | TGCGCCAGCAGCGCGGGGGGGACAGACCGTGATACGCAGTATTTT | CASSAGGTDRDTQYF
TRBJ2-2 | TRBV2 | few | TRBD1 | TGTGCCAGCATTAAGGACAGGGGGACCGGGGAGCTGTTTTTT | CASIKDRGTGELFF
TRBJ1-6 | TRBV20-1 | . | . | TGCAGTGCTACCTCGGAGGACTTGGGCTCACCCCTCCACTTT | CSATSEDLGSPLHF
TRBJ2-5 | TRBV7-2 | . | TRBD2 | TGTGCCAGCAGCCCCGTATGGCAGCGGGGTCCTCAGGTGACCCAGTACTTC | CASSPVWQRGPQVTQYF
TRBJ1-1 | TRBV7-2 | . | . | TGTGCCAGCAGCTTAGTGCAGGGGTCTCCGGAAGCTTTCTTT | CASSLVQGSPEAFF
TRBJ2-7 | TRBV20-1 | . | . | TGCAGTGCTAGAACAGACAGCTACGAGCAGTACTTC | CSARTDSYEQYF
TRBJ2-5 | TRBV9 | . | TRBD1 | TGTGCCAGCAGCCCGGGACAGGGGGACACGTCCCAGTACTTC | CASSPGQGDTSQYF
TRBJ2-7 | TRBV20-1 | . | . | TGCAGTGCTAGACGAGCGGGCTACGAGCAGTACTTC | CSARRAGYEQYF
TRBJ2-3 | TRBV28 | . | . | TGTGCCAGCAGTTTTCAAGGTCTTGAAGATACGCAGTATTTT | CASSFQGLEDTQYF
TRBJ2-5 | TRBV2 | few | TRBD1 | TGTGCCAGTACCCCCGGACAGGGCGAGACCCAGTACTTC | CASTPGQGETQYF
TRBJ2-1 | TRBV18 | . | . | TGTGCCAGCTCACCACCGAGACTGACCTACAATGAGCAGTTCTTC | CASSPPRLTYNEQFF
TRBJ1-1 | TRBV11-1 | . | TRBD1 | TGTGCCAGCAGCTTAGACCCGCCGGGACAGGGTAAGGCTGAAGCTTTCTTT | CASSLDPPGQGKAEAFF
TRBJ1-2 | TRBV18 | few | . | TGTGCCAGCTCACCGACAGAGGATGATGGCTACACCTTC | CASSPTEDDGYTF
TRBJ2-1 | TRBV2 | few | . | TGTGCCAGCAGTGAAGGAGGTCTGGGGCAGTTCTTC | CASSEGGLGQFF
TRBJ2-1 | TRBV7-9 | few | . | TGTGCCAGCAGCTTATTTAGCGCTGAATCCTACAATGAGCAGTTCTTC | CASSLFSAESYNEQFF
TRBJ2-5 | TRBV20-1 | many | TRBD1 | TGCAGTGCTCCCGGGACAGGGGAAGAGACCCAGTACTTC | CSAPGTGEETQYF
TRBJ2-1 | TRBV7-9 | . | TRBD1 | TGTGCCAGCAGCTTATCAGGACAGGGGACCCTTAAGCAGTTCTTC | CASSLSGQGTLKQFF
TRBJ2-5 | TRBV7-2 | . | . | TGTGCCAGCAGCGGAGTGGTGGGGCGGACAGAGACCCAGTACTTC | CASSGVVGRTETQYF
TRBJ2-7 | TRBV5-1 | . | . | TGCGCCAGCAGCTTGGCCGCGGGGGACACCTACTCCTACGAGCAGTACTTC | CASSLAAGDTYSYEQYF
TRBJ1-2 | TRBV28 | . | . | TGTGCCAGCAGTTTTCCCGACAGGCACTACACCTTC | CASSFPDRHYTF
TRBJ2-1 | TRBV7-3 | . | . | TGTGCCAGCAGCTTAAGTCAGAGTGAGCAGTTCTTC | CASSLSQSEQFF
TRBJ2-5 | TRBV7-9 | few | . | TGTGCCAGCAGCTTAGCGGCGTGGGCCCAGTACTTC | CASSLAAWAQYF
TRBJ1-3 | TRBV12-3/TRBV12-4 | . | . | TGTGCCAGCAGTTTGTCGGGTAACTCTGGAAACACCATATATTTT | CASSLSGNSGNTIYF
TRBJ2-7 | TRBV27 | . | . | TGTGCCAGCAGTCCCCCTGGGCGTTGGAGCTACGAGCAGTACTTC | CASSPPGRWSYEQYF
TRBJ2-3 | TRBV20-1 | once | . | TGCAGTGCAACCCTCGGGGAGAGCACAGATACGCAGTATTTT | CSATLGESTDTQYF
TRBJ1-2 | TRBV28 | . | . | TGTGAAGCCGGGGCATCAAACTATGGCTACACCTTC | CEAGASNYGYTF
TRBJ2-7 | TRBV15 | few | . | TGTGCCACCAGCAGAGATTTAGCGACCTACGAGCAGTACTTC | CATSRDLATYEQYF
TRBJ2-2 | TRBV6-5 | few | . | TGTGCCAGCACCCGAGGGGGGGGGCTTGGCGGGGAGCTGTTTTTT | CASTRGGGLGGELFF
TRBJ1-1 | TRBV6-6 | . | TRBD1 | TGTGCCAGCAGTGGGGGACAGCGAGCTTTCTTT | CASSGGQRAFF
TRBJ2-1 | TRBV2 | few | TRBD2 | TGTGCCAGCAGTGTCGGGGGGGCCGGCAATGAGCAGTTCTTC | CASSVGGAGNEQFF
TRBJ1-2 | TRBV11-2 | few | . | TGTGCCAGCAGCTCCGGAGGTGCGGGCTTAGTCGATGGCTACACCTTC | CASSSGGAGLVDGYTF
TRBJ2-5 | TRBV28 | few | . | TGTGCCAGCAGCTCCCCAGGGGTAGAGGAGACCCAGTACTTC | CASSSPGVEETQYF
TRBJ2-1 | TRBV12-3/TRBV12-4 | few | TRBD2 | TGTGCCAGCAGTATGACTAGCGGGGGGTACGAGCAGTTCTTC | CASSMTSGGYEQFF
TRBJ2-6 | TRBV6-1 | many | . | TGTGCCAGCAGTGAAGGGGGCTCTGGGGCCAACGTCCTGACTTTC | CASSEGGSGANVLTF
TRBJ1-1 | TRBV9 | once | TRBD1 | TGTGCCAGCAGCCAATGGACAGGGTTGAACACTGAAGCTTTCTTT | CASSQWTGLNTEAFF
TRBJ2-1 | TRBV7-3 | few | TRBD1 | TGTGCCAGCAGCGACAGGGGGGGTAGCAATGAGCAGTTCTTC | CASSDRGGSNEQFF
TRBJ2-3 | TRBV12-3/TRBV12-4 | . | TRBD2 | TGTGCCAGCAGTAGGGGCACCGGGGGGACGCAGTATTTT | CASSRGTGGTQYF
TRBJ2-3 | TRBV4-1 | . | . | TGCGCCAGCAGCCATTTAGGGCAGGGGAAGAAAGATACGCAGTATTTT | CASSHLGQGKKDTQYF
TRBJ2-5 | TRBV20-1 | . | . | TGCAGTGCCCGGAATGCGGTTGGCGAGGAGACCCAGTACTTC | CSARNAVGEETQYF